This T cell receptor beta chain came from a study of control samples from healthy donors and cancer patients. The method was immunoSEQ multiplex PCR; TCRdb's version includes in-frame clones alone and lacks a portion of them. The top ten clones hold over 1.3% of a sample with approximately 90,000 clones, 80% to 95% of them seen once. The clonotype comes from a woman aged 30 to 39 in good health. Material for sequencing was blood.

CDR3 protein: CASSLTFDTEAFF. CDR3 in DNA: TGTGCCAGCAGCTTGACATTTGACACTGAAGCTTTCTTT. The V gene is TRBV11-2, the J gene TRBJ1-1; D call uncertain. The CDR3 is 13 amino acids. The germline gives CDR1 SGHAT, CDR2 FQNNGV. V lost 3 bases and J 3 bases, leaving 8 bases between the germline ends.